The table lists the clone carrying this T cell receptor beta chain with many counts. Its antigen is not known. The data belong to a study of regulatory T cells in long-lasting Graves disease. Study-level points and caveats: Reduced TCR diversity was observed in persistent Graves' patients versus newly diagnosed patients.

According to the study, TCR beta libraries were built with iRepertoire HTBI primers and CDR3-region Arm-PCR. TCRdb redid the calling of the multiplex PCR reads with MiXCR, one entry per CDR3 protein. Of roughly 400,000 distinct CDR3 sequences in the sample, roughly 21% were seen once. Sample time point: persistent/refractory GD, antithyroid drugs over 5 years with positive TRAb. Isolated PBMC RNA provided the starting material for the TCR library. The receptor was isolated from a female donor with Graves disease. The source was peripheral blood mononuclear cells (PBMCs), collected when the disease was refractory, from a patient treated with antithyroid drugs.

Written as DNA, the CDR3 is TGTGCCAGCAGTTTCTTTATACCGGGACAGGGCTCAGGGGAGACCTACGAGCAGTACTTC. Translated, it gives CASSFFIPGQGSGETYEQYF. The chain carries TRBV12-3 or TRBV12-4 and TRBJ2-7; TRBD1 matches 9 bases. V was pared by 3 bases and J by 2 bases, with 20 bases of the junction left unmatched. The CDR3 spans 20 residues.